This entry concerns a single T cell receptor (beta chain). This sample stems from a study of blood T cell repertoires in COVID-19. Deletions cut 3 bases from V and 4 bases from J, with 15 bases between. Germline V lookup: CDR1 MDHEN, CDR2 SYDVKM. The CDR3 sequence is 15 residues long. TCRdb keeps only in-frame clones here, not all; method: immunoSEQ multiplex PCR. The sample contains 310,000 or so clones, 88% of which appear only once. The rearrangement joins TRBV28 to TRBJ2-5; D might be TRBD2 (5 bases). The sample comprised peripheral blood. The clonotype comes from a woman aged 45-59 years with active or convalescent COVID-19. CDR3 protein: CASSFGNTGSETQYF. The CDR3 coding sequence is TGTGCCAGCAGTTTCGGGAACACGGGGTCAGAGACCCAGTACTTC.